These 5 T cell receptor beta chains were all obtained from the same sample, sequenced in a study of T cell changes during pregnancy in multiple sclerosis. Assay used: immunoSEQ multiplex PCR; TCRdb lists only in-frame clones, some missing. The sample lists approximately 90,000 clones, almost 95% occurring once. The sequencing here drew on peripheral blood, taken after pregnancy. The receptor source for this set is a female donor with multiple sclerosis, enrolled in a pregnancy study.

Regarding this clone: Other DNA sequences in the same sample also yield this CDR3. The V gene is TRBV18, the J gene TRBJ1-1; 8 bases map to TRBD1. Looked up from germline, CDR1 is KGHSH and CDR2 is LQKENI. This CDR3 is 13 amino acids long. Unmatched junction bases numbered 2, after V lost 5 bases and J lost 3 bases. The CDR3 DNA reads TGTGCCAGCTCAACAGGGGGGGACACTGAAGCTTTCTTT. Protein: CASSTGGDTEAFF.

The chain employs TRBV19 and TRBJ1-1; D remains ambiguous. Germline V gene sequence: CDR1 LNHDA, CDR2 SQIVND (reference sequence). The CDR3 spans 14 residues. Trimming removed 1 base from V and 1 base from J, with 7 bases in between. This chain's CDR3 is CASSIVAGNTEAFF. The CDR3 nucleotides are TGTGCCAGTAGTATAGTTGCCGGGAACACTGAAGCTTTCTTT.

The chain recombines TRBV7-9 with TRBJ1-2, with a weak D call TRBD1 (5 bases). Germline V gives CDR1 SEHNR, CDR2 FQNEAQ (reference sequence). CDR3 length equals 15 residues. Trimming shortened V by 3 bases and J by 0 bases, and 11 bases separated the two germline ends. CDR3 nucleotides: TGTGCCAGCAGCTTCTTTCGACAGTCTAACTATGGCTACACCTTC. It yields the protein CASSFFRQSNYGYTF.

This chain connects TRBV18 to TRBJ2-2, with 12 nucleotides matching TRBD2. V lost 3 bases and J lost 1; bases outside the gene matches: 6. Germline V CDR1 and CDR2: KGHSH, LQKENI. The CDR3 is made up of 18 amino acids. CDR3 amino acids: CASSPYTGLAGNTGELFF. The CDR3 nucleotides are TGTGCCAGCTCACCTTATACGGGACTAGCGGGGAACACCGGGGAGCTGTTTTTT.

The V and J genes are TRBV27 and TRBJ2-7, with 9 bases lining up with TRBD2. In germline, CDR1 is MNHEY, CDR2 SMNVEV (reference sequence). This CDR3 is 17 amino acids long. V shed 4 bases, J shed 4 bases, and the junction held 14 bases outside the gene matches. CDR3: CASSSSMWVAGEYEQYF. The CDR3, as DNA: TGTGCCAGCAGTTCCTCGATGTGGGTAGCGGGAGAATACGAGCAGTACTTC.